A selection of T cell receptor beta chains follows, all from one sample in a study of blood T cell repertoires in COVID-19. Assay used: immunoSEQ multiplex PCR; TCRdb lists only in-frame clones, some missing. The sample includes 100,000 or so clones, under 95% of them seen just once. The sample consisted of peripheral blood. The receptors were gathered from a woman in her 50s in a cohort sampled during active COVID-19. Both conserved end residues are part of each CDR3. Each record gives: V gene, J gene, clone size, D gene, CDR3 protein, CDR3 DNA. A D gene is named only where the DNA matches it firmly. Size is stated for part of the rows, as once, few or many counts, or as a class when the clone is expanded.

TRBV29-1,TRBJ2-5,-,TRBD1,CSVERPDRASGGTQYF,TGCAGCGTTGAAAGGCCGGACAGGGCGAGTGGCGGGACCCAGTACTTC
TRBV3-1/TRBV3-2,TRBJ2-7,-,-,CASSQASEYEQYF,TGTGCCAGCAGCCAAGCGTCGGAGTACGAGCAGTACTTC
TRBV5-4,TRBJ2-1,-,TRBD2,CASSQGLAGGRNEQFF,TGTGCCAGCAGCCAGGGACTAGCGGGAGGTAGAAATGAGCAGTTCTTC
TRBV9,TRBJ2-1,-,TRBD2,CASSGGRSSYNEQFF,TGTGCCAGCAGTGGCGGGAGGAGCTCCTACAATGAGCAGTTCTTC
TRBV3-1/TRBV3-2,TRBJ2-7,-,TRBD2,CASSQPGGENYEQYF,TGTGCCAGCAGCCAACCGGGGGGAGAGAACTACGAGCAGTACTTC
TRBV5-1,TRBJ2-5,-,TRBD2,CASSLSSGGFQETQYF,TGCGCCAGCAGCTTGTCAAGCGGGGGATTTCAAGAGACCCAGTACTTC
TRBV19,TRBJ2-2,once,TRBD2,CASRRTSGGYTGELFF,TGTGCCAGTAGGAGAACTAGCGGGGGGTACACCGGGGAGCTGTTTTTT
TRBV4-1,TRBJ2-7,-,TRBD1,CASSPGQGGTYEQYF,TGCGCCAGCAGCCCGGGACAGGGAGGAACCTACGAGCAGTACTTC
TRBV7-8,TRBJ2-1,-,TRBD1,CASSFGQAPYNEQFF,TGTGCCAGCAGCTTCGGACAGGCCCCCTACAATGAGCAGTTCTTC
TRBV6-5,TRBJ1-1,-,TRBD1,CASRQGANTEAFF,TGTGCCAGCAGACAGGGGGCCAACACTGAAGCTTTCTTT
TRBV11-3,TRBJ2-2,-,TRBD2,CASSPSRLAGAGELFF,TGTGCCAGCAGTCCTTCGAGACTAGCTGGGGCCGGGGAGCTGTTTTTT
TRBV7-9,TRBJ2-7,-,TRBD2,CASSPTGGSPYEQYF,TGTGCCAGCAGCCCTACGGGGGGGTCCCCCTACGAGCAGTACTTC
TRBV6-5,TRBJ2-1,-,TRBD2,CASKGLASGDNEQFF,TGTGCCAGCAAGGGTCTGGCTAGCGGCGACAATGAGCAGTTCTTC
TRBV11-2,TRBJ2-7,-,TRBD1,CASSPGGQGDPYEQYF,TGTGCCAGCAGCCCCGGGGGACAGGGGGATCCCTACGAGCAGTACTTC
TRBV4-2,TRBJ1-5,-,TRBD1,CASSQGSTGGAEPQHF,TGTGCCAGCAGCCAAGGGTCGACAGGGGGCGCGGAGCCCCAGCATTTT
TRBV28,TRBJ2-1,once,TRBD2,CASSLSRGASGRAVEQFF,TGTGCCAGCAGCCTCAGTAGAGGGGCTAGCGGGAGGGCCGTTGAGCAGTTCTTC
TRBV7-3,TRBJ2-2,-,TRBD1,CASSLRTGTGGELFF,TGTGCCAGCAGCTTAAGGACAGGGACCGGGGGGGAGCTGTTTTTT
TRBV28,TRBJ1-4,-,TRBD1,CASSSGQGVLEKLFF,TGTGCCAGCAGCTCAGGACAGGGGGTGCTCGAAAAACTGTTTTTT
TRBV7-3,TRBJ2-5,-,TRBD2,CASSLGTSGGGETQYF,TGTGCCAGCAGCTTAGGGACTAGCGGGGGCGGGGAGACCCAGTACTTC
TRBV7-9,TRBJ2-7,-,-,CASSYQGFSYEQYF,TGTGCCAGCAGCTATCAGGGATTCTCCTACGAGCAGTACTTC
TRBV28,TRBJ2-4,-,TRBD1,CASSLSGQGLNIQYF,TGTGCCAGCAGTTTGTCGGGACAGGGGTTGAACATTCAGTACTTC
TRBV7-9,TRBJ1-4,-,-,CASSLGQSNEKLFF,TGTGCCAGCAGCTTAGGACAGAGCAATGAAAAACTGTTTTTT
TRBV7-9,TRBJ2-7,few,-,CASSRLSTDSHYEQYF,TGTGCCAGCAGCCGGCTAAGTACGGACAGTCACTACGAGCAGTACTTC
TRBV10-2,TRBJ2-1,once,TRBD1,CASSEQGVSNEQFF,TGCGCCAGCAGTGAACAGGGGGTTAGCAATGAGCAGTTCTTC
TRBV2,TRBJ1-1,-,-,CASSPGHQNTEAFF,TGTGCCAGCAGTCCTGGACACCAGAACACTGAAGCTTTCTTT
TRBV18,TRBJ1-1,-,-,CASSPRAGEAFF,TGTGCCAGCTCACCACGGGCCGGGGAGGCTTTCTTT
TRBV12-3/TRBV12-4,TRBJ1-1,-,-,CASNLGPRPEAFF,TGTGCCAGCAACCTAGGCCCAAGGCCTGAAGCTTTCTTT
TRBV19,TRBJ2-5,-,TRBD1,CASSSGELGQGLETQYF,TGTGCCAGTAGTAGCGGAGAACTGGGACAGGGGTTGGAGACCCAGTACTTC
TRBV28,TRBJ2-7,few,-,CASSLYGSYEQYF,TGTGCCAGCAGTTTATACGGTTCCTACGAGCAGTACTTC
TRBV10-3,TRBJ2-1,-,TRBD2,CAISEGLAIGEQFF,TGTGCCATCAGTGAGGGACTAGCTATCGGAGAGCAGTTCTTC
TRBV7-3,TRBJ2-3,few,TRBD2,CASSPEPLAGGGTQYF,TGTGCCAGCAGCCCTGAACCGCTAGCGGGGGGTGGGACGCAGTATTTT
TRBV5-4,TRBJ2-7,-,TRBD2,CASSQRLAGPSYEQYF,TGTGCCAGCAGCCAAAGACTAGCGGGACCCTCCTACGAGCAGTACTTC
TRBV28,TRBJ2-5,-,TRBD2,CASSFFSGSSKETQYF,TGTGCCAGCAGTTTTTTTAGCGGGAGTTCTAAGGAGACCCAGTACTTC
TRBV4-1,TRBJ1-4,-,-,CASSQDPGSQNEKLFF,TGCGCCAGCAGCCAAGATCCCGGGTCGCAGAACGAAAAACTGTTTTTT
TRBV14,TRBJ2-3,-,-,CASSPTADTQYF,TGTGCCAGCAGCCCTACCGCAGATACGCAGTATTTT
TRBV6-5,TRBJ2-1,-,TRBD2,CASSTGGRNEQFF,TGTGCCAGCAGTACCGGGGGGAGAAATGAGCAGTTCTTC
TRBV12-3/TRBV12-4,TRBJ2-1,-,-,CASSGPGFNEFF,TGTGCCAGCAGTGGGCCAGGTTTTAATGAGTTCTTC
TRBV28,TRBJ2-1,-,-,CASSLLGPLRNEQFF,TGTGCCAGCAGTTTGTTGGGTCCCCTGAGGAATGAGCAGTTCTTC
TRBV10-3,TRBJ2-5,-,TRBD1,CAISPTGGGETQYF,TGTGCCATCAGTCCGACAGGGGGCGGGGAGACCCAGTACTTC
TRBV5-4,TRBJ2-1,-,TRBD2,CASSGTAGGRGNEQFF,TGTGCCAGCAGCGGAACAGCGGGAGGAAGGGGCAATGAGCAGTTCTTC
TRBV27,TRBJ1-6,-,TRBD1,CASSTGQGARNSPLHF,TGTGCCAGCAGTACAGGACAGGGGGCAAGGAATTCACCCCTCCACTTT
TRBV19,TRBJ1-5,-,TRBD1,CASTQTGVQPQHF,TGTGCCAGTACCCAGACAGGGGTACAGCCCCAGCATTTT
TRBV28,TRBJ1-1,-,TRBD1,CASSKGQPYTEAFF,TGTGCCAGCAGTAAGGGACAGCCCTATACTGAAGCTTTCTTT
TRBV10-1,TRBJ1-2,-,-,CASSEGFGAGANYGYTF,TGCGCCAGCAGTGAGGGGTTTGGGGCCGGCGCTAACTATGGCTACACCTTC